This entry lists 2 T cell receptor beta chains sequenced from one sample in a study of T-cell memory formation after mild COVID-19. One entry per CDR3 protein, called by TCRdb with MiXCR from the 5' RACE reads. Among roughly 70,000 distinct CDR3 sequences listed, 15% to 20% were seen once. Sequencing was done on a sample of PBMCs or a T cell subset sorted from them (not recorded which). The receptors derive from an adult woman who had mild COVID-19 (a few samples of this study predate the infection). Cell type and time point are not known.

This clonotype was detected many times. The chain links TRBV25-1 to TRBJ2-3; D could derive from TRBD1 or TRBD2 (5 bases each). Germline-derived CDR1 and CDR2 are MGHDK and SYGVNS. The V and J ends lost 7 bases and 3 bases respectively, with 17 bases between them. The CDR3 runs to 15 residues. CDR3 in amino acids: CASTRGRGETDTQYF. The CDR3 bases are TGTGCCAGCACTCGAGGGAGAGGGGAGACAGATACGCAGTATTTT.

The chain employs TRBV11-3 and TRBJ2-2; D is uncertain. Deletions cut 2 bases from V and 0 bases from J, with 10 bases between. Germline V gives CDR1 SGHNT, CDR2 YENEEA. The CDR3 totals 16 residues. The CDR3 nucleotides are TGTGCCAGCAGCTTATTCCGACCACCGAACACCGGGGAGCTGTTTTTT. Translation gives CASSLFRPPNTGELFF.